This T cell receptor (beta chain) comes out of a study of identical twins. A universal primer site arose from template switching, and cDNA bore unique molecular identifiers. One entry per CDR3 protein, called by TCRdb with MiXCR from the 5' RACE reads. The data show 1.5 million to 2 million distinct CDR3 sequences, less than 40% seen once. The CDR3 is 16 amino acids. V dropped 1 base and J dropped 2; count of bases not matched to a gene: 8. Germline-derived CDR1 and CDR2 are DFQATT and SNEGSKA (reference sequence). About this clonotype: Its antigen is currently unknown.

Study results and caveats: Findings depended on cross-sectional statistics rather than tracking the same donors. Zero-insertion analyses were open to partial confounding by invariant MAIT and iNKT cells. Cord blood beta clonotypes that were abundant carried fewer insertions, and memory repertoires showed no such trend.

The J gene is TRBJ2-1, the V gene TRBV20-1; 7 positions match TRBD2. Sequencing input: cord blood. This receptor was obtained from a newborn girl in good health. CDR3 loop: CSARGPSGGTYNEQFF. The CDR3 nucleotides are TGCAGTGCTAGAGGCCCTAGCGGAGGAACCTACAATGAGCAGTTCTTC.